This is a list of T cell receptor beta chains from one sample in a study of blood T cell repertoires in COVID-19. Sequencing was performed with immunoSEQ multiplex PCR; in TCRdb, only in-frame clones are kept and a portion is missing. The table has 200,000 or so clones, around 84% seen once. Sequencing was done on a sample of peripheral blood. These receptors all come from a man younger than 40 with active or convalescent COVID-19. The CDR3 runs from the conserved cysteine through the conserved F or W. Fields, in order: V gene, D gene, CDR3 protein. A D gene is named only where the DNA matches it firmly.

v_gene: TRBV6-2/TRBV6-3; d_gene: .; CDR3aa: CASSYLRVEGEQYF
v_gene: TRBV28; d_gene: TRBD1; CDR3aa: CASSLTGYYGYTF
v_gene: TRBV4-1; d_gene: .; CDR3aa: CASSQETAHSGNTIYF
v_gene: TRBV11-2; d_gene: TRBD1; CDR3aa: CASSLDRGKEKLFF
v_gene: TRBV29-1; d_gene: TRBD1; CDR3aa: CSAWDRTGELFF
v_gene: TRBV30; d_gene: .; CDR3aa: CAWSLLEIRYTF
v_gene: TRBV5-4; d_gene: .; CDR3aa: CASSFGQSPDTQYF
v_gene: TRBV15; d_gene: TRBD2; CDR3aa: CATSTGTSGSRYEQFF
v_gene: TRBV7-2; d_gene: TRBD2; CDR3aa: CASRLLAGASTDTQYF
v_gene: TRBV6-4; d_gene: .; CDR3aa: CASSEEEGGADTQYF
v_gene: TRBV5-8; d_gene: TRBD1; CDR3aa: CASSGQGTGPNTIYF